This T cell receptor (beta chain) was documented in a study of cytomegalovirus exposure and HLA in healthy donors. Notes on the study in general: Only CMV serostatus was available as immune exposure information. Later on, an analysis found that several of the most significant clusters appeared to be linked to common viral pathogens, which included parvovirus B19.

A multiplex PCR was run with 60 Vbeta primers and 13 Jbeta primers. Assay used: immunoSEQ multiplex PCR; TCRdb lists only in-frame clones, some missing. Seen here are roughly 110,000 clones, around 84% observed once, and the top ten hold roughly a fifth. Trimming stripped 3 bases from V and 0 bases from J, with 8 bases between. From germline, CDR1 is SGHDN and CDR2 FVKESK. The CDR3 loop spans 15 amino acids. Worth noting for this clone: Its antigen is unidentified.

This TCR derives from a man aged 30 to 39 in good health and CMV-seropositive. The chain carries TRBV14 and TRBJ1-4, with D tentatively TRBD1 (5 bases). Sequenced sample: PBMCs. DNA for the CDR3: TGTGCCAGCAGCCACTCAGGGCCAACTAATGAAAAACTGTTTTTT. Translation: CASSHSGPTNEKLFF.